The source of this T cell receptor (beta chain) is a study of type 1 regulatory T cells. Overall study context: An in vitro protocol generated T-allo10, a Tr1-enriched, alloantigen-specific CD4 T cell product. Study-level points and caveats: Tr1 cells had a more restricted TCR repertoire than non-Tr1 cells.

TCRdb recomputed calls from the reads with MiXCR, one row per CDR3 protein. The sample consists of fewer than 80,000 distinct CDR3 sequences, around 21% of them appearing once. This clonotype was seen a single time. Antigen specificity is unknown. CDR1 is DFQATT, CDR2 SNEGSKA, per germline (reference sequence). After removal of 1 base from V and 2 bases from J, the junction contained 3 bases not matched to a gene. The CDR3 totals 14 residues. This rearrangement joins TRBV20-1 to TRBJ2-7; 9 nucleotides line up with TRBD2. Sequencing input: cultured type 1 regulatory T (Tr1) cells, either the whole culture or a sorted fraction (not recorded which). This TCR derives from a human donor in good health. As DNA, the CDR3 is TGCAGTGCTAGAGTGGCTAGCGGGGCCTACGAGCAGTACTTC. Translating gives CSARVASGAYEQYF.